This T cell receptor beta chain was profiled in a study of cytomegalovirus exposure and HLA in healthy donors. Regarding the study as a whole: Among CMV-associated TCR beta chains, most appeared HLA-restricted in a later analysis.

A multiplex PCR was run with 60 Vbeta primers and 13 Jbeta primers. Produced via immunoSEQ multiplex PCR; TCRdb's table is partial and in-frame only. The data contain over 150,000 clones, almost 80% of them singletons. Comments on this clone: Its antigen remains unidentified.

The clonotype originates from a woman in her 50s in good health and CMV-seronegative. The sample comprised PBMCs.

The CDR3 bases are TGTGCCAGCAGCGTAGATGGGACAGGTCATAATGAAAAACTGTTTTTT. Translation gives CASSVDGTGHNEKLFF. The gene calls are TRBV7-2 and TRBJ1-4, with TRBD1 matching 8 bases. Germline V gives CDR1 SGHTA, CDR2 FQGNSA. The CDR3 consists of 16 residues. With V trimmed by 5 bases and J by 4 bases, 9 bases remained unmatched.